The rows below give T cell receptor beta chains drawn from one sample of a study of patients and donors after allogeneic stem cell transplantation. TCRdb reanalysed the RT-PCR reads using MiXCR and keeps one entry per CDR3 protein. The sample records roughly 960,000 distinct CDR3 sequences, approximately 19% being singletons. The sequencing input was blood, either unsorted or a sorted T cell fraction (not recorded which). These receptors all come from a human donor who was either an allogeneic HSCT recipient or a stem cell or donor lymphocyte infusion donor (not recorded which). It is not recorded whose cells these are; they may come from a transplant donor. Both conserved end residues are part of each CDR3. The order of the fields is CDR3 DNA, CDR3 protein, J gene, V gene, D gene, clone size. The D gene is left open where the match is weak. Clone sizes are given selectively: once, few, many, or a class where the clone is expanded.

DNA: TGCGCCAGCAGCCAAGATAAGAACGGTGAGCAGTTCTTC; CDR3: CASSQDKNGEQFF; J: TRBJ2-1; V: TRBV4-3; D: -; size: -
DNA: TGCAGTGCCCGGGACAGGGGGTTTGGTCAGCCCCAGCATTTT; CDR3: CSARDRGFGQPQHF; J: TRBJ1-5; V: TRBV20-1; D: TRBD1; size: -
DNA: TGCGCCAGCAGCTTGGCTCTCAGGGGCGGGACCACTGAAGCTTTCTTT; CDR3: CASSLALRGGTTEAFF; J: TRBJ1-1; V: TRBV5-1; D: -; size: few
DNA: TGCAGTGCTAGGGACAGGGTAGCCTACAATGAGCAGTTCTTC; CDR3: CSARDRVAYNEQFF; J: TRBJ2-1; V: TRBV20-1; D: TRBD1; size: few
DNA: TGTGCCACCAGCAGAGATCTTCCAGGGGCGGACTATGGCTACACCTTC; CDR3: CATSRDLPGADYGYTF; J: TRBJ1-2; V: TRBV15; D: -; size: -
DNA: TGTGCCATCAGTGAGGGGACAGGGGATAACTATGGCTACACCTTC; CDR3: CAISEGTGDNYGYTF; J: TRBJ1-2; V: TRBV10-3; D: TRBD1; size: -
DNA: TGCAGTGCCCCAGACAGGGACTCCTACGAGCAGTACTTC; CDR3: CSAPDRDSYEQYF; J: TRBJ2-7; V: TRBV20-1; D: TRBD1; size: -
DNA: TGCAGTGCTAGACGCAGGCGCAGGACGGGTTTAAACTACGAGCAGTACTTC; CDR3: CSARRRRRTGLNYEQYF; J: TRBJ2-7; V: TRBV20-1; D: -; size: once
DNA: TGCGCCAGCAGCTTGGGGACAGGGGAGAGTGAGCAGTTCTTC; CDR3: CASSLGTGESEQFF; J: TRBJ2-1; V: TRBV5-1; D: TRBD1; size: few
DNA: TGTGCCAGCAGCGTCGACGGGGGGACTTATAATGAGCAGTTCTTC; CDR3: CASSVDGGTYNEQFF; J: TRBJ2-1; V: TRBV9; D: TRBD2; size: few
DNA: TGTGCCAGCCAGTATAGCGGGAACTACAATGAGCAGTTCTTC; CDR3: CASQYSGNYNEQFF; J: TRBJ2-1; V: TRBV19; D: TRBD2; size: -
DNA: TGCGCCAGCAGCTGGACCCGGGACAGGAACTACGAGCAGTACTTC; CDR3: CASSWTRDRNYEQYF; J: TRBJ2-7; V: TRBV5-1; D: TRBD1; size: -
DNA: TGCAGCGTTGGGGGAGACGAGACCGGGGAGCTGTTTTTT; CDR3: CSVGGDETGELFF; J: TRBJ2-2; V: TRBV29-1; D: -; size: few
DNA: TGCGCCAGCAGCCGGGGGGGCGAAGGGTACACTGAAGCTTTCTTT; CDR3: CASSRGGEGYTEAFF; J: TRBJ1-1; V: TRBV5-1; D: -; size: few
DNA: TGTGCCAGCAGCCAAGGGACAGGGAGTCGACATCAGCCCCAGCATTTT; CDR3: CASSQGTGSRHQPQHF; J: TRBJ1-5; V: TRBV3-1; D: TRBD1; size: many
DNA: TGTGCCAGCAGCCGCCGACCGCCACTACTCTCGGGCACAGATACGCAGTATTTT; CDR3: CASSRRPPLLSGTDTQYF; J: TRBJ2-3; V: TRBV3-1; D: -; size: -
DNA: TGTGCCAGCAGTTTATCGGCAGGGGTGGAGCAGTTCTTC; CDR3: CASSLSAGVEQFF; J: TRBJ2-1; V: TRBV28; D: -; size: few
DNA: TGTGCCAGCAGCTCCACGTTTAATTCACCCCTCCACTTT; CDR3: CASSSTFNSPLHF; J: TRBJ1-6; V: TRBV6-1; D: -; size: many
DNA: TGTGCCAGCAGTTCCCCGGGACAACGTGCCGGGGGCTACACCTTC; CDR3: CASSSPGQRAGGYTF; J: TRBJ1-2; V: TRBV28; D: -; size: -
DNA: TGTGCCAGTAGGATGGGAAACACAGATACGCAGTATTTT; CDR3: CASRMGNTDTQYF; J: TRBJ2-3; V: TRBV12-3/TRBV12-4; D: -; size: -
DNA: TGTGCCATCAGGTCGGTACAGGGTAACGAGCAGTACTTC; CDR3: CAIRSVQGNEQYF; J: TRBJ2-7; V: TRBV10-3; D: -; size: few
DNA: TGTGCCTGGATTGATATCTATGGCTACACCTTC; CDR3: CAWIDIYGYTF; J: TRBJ1-2; V: TRBV30; D: -; size: few
DNA: TGTGCCACCAGTGATTCCCGGACACCCGAGCGCGAGCAGTACTTC; CDR3: CATSDSRTPEREQYF; J: TRBJ2-7; V: TRBV24-1; D: -; size: -
DNA: TGTGCCAGCAGTTTAGTGACAGGGGGCTATGAGACCCAGTACTTC; CDR3: CASSLVTGGYETQYF; J: TRBJ2-5; V: TRBV27; D: TRBD1; size: -
DNA: TGCAGCGTTAGCAAAGGAATCGGCAATCAGCCCCAGCATTTT; CDR3: CSVSKGIGNQPQHF; J: TRBJ1-5; V: TRBV29-1; D: -; size: many
DNA: TGTGCCAGCAGTTACTCGGGCAGACGAGCCAATCAGCCCCAGCATTTT; CDR3: CASSYSGRRANQPQHF; J: TRBJ1-5; V: TRBV6-2/TRBV6-3; D: -; size: -
DNA: TGTGCCACCAGTGATCCGGGGACGGGCGAGCAGTACTTC; CDR3: CATSDPGTGEQYF; J: TRBJ2-7; V: TRBV24-1; D: -; size: few
DNA: TGTGCCAGCAGCGAGGAGGACAGGTTTCTTTCTGGGGCCAACGTCCTGACTTTC; CDR3: CASSEEDRFLSGANVLTF; J: TRBJ2-6; V: TRBV9; D: TRBD1; size: few
DNA: TGTGCCAGCACCCATTCCGGGACCCAGTACTTC; CDR3: CASTHSGTQYF; J: TRBJ2-5; V: TRBV27; D: -; size: few
DNA: TGCGCCAGCAGCCAAGAGGGGACTTGGGCGGATACGCAGTATTTT; CDR3: CASSQEGTWADTQYF; J: TRBJ2-3; V: TRBV4-1; D: -; size: -
DNA: TGCGCCAGCAGCCAACGGGGGGGGTATAATTCACCCCTCCACTTT; CDR3: CASSQRGGYNSPLHF; J: TRBJ1-6; V: TRBV4-3; D: -; size: few
DNA: TGTGCCAGCTCACGATCGACAGCAGATTACACGGGTTTCTTT; CDR3: CASSRSTADYTGFF; J: TRBJ1-1; V: TRBV18; D: -; size: -
DNA: TGTGCCAGCAGCAGAAGGGGGGGCCCCACCTACGAGCAGTACTTC; CDR3: CASSRRGGPTYEQYF; J: TRBJ2-7; V: TRBV7-3; D: -; size: -
DNA: TGTGCCAGCAGCAGACAACGGACAGGCGGCAAAAACATTCAGTACTTC; CDR3: CASSRQRTGGKNIQYF; J: TRBJ2-4; V: TRBV7-9; D: TRBD1; size: -
DNA: TGTGCCAGCAGCTTAGTTTCAGGGGGCGGAGTCTACGAGCAGTACTTC; CDR3: CASSLVSGGGVYEQYF; J: TRBJ2-7; V: TRBV7-2; D: TRBD1; size: few
DNA: TGTGCCAGCTCCACCGGGACTCCTCGGGGAGAGACCCAGTACTTC; CDR3: CASSTGTPRGETQYF; J: TRBJ2-5; V: TRBV18; D: -; size: -
DNA: TGCAGTGCTCGGGACCTCCTAATGGTCTACGAGCAGTACTTC; CDR3: CSARDLLMVYEQYF; J: TRBJ2-7; V: TRBV20-1; D: -; size: few
DNA: TGTGCCAGCACTAGGACAGGGTTCTACGAGCAGTACTTC; CDR3: CASTRTGFYEQYF; J: TRBJ2-7; V: TRBV2; D: TRBD1; size: once
DNA: TGCGCCAGCAGCCGCACCACGGACACACGAGGGCCCCAGCATTTT; CDR3: CASSRTTDTRGPQHF; J: TRBJ1-5; V: TRBV4-3; D: -; size: -
DNA: TGCAGTGCTAGTCTGGTGGGTGAGCAGTTCTTC; CDR3: CSASLVGEQFF; J: TRBJ2-1; V: TRBV20-1; D: -; size: -
DNA: TGTGCCAGCAGCGCGGGCCGGGACAGCGAAGACTATGGCTACACCTTC; CDR3: CASSAGRDSEDYGYTF; J: TRBJ1-2; V: TRBV9; D: TRBD1; size: few
DNA: TGTGCCAGCAGCTCACAGGGAAAGCATAATGAAAAACTGTTTTTT; CDR3: CASSSQGKHNEKLFF; J: TRBJ1-4; V: TRBV11-2; D: -; size: few
DNA: TGTGCCAGCGAAGGACAGGCTGGAAACACCATATATTTT; CDR3: CASEGQAGNTIYF; J: TRBJ1-3; V: TRBV25-1; D: TRBD1; size: -
DNA: TGCGCCAGCAGCTACGCAGGGGGGAACACTGAAGCTTTCTTT; CDR3: CASSYAGGNTEAFF; J: TRBJ1-1; V: TRBV5-1; D: TRBD1; size: many
DNA: TGTGCCAGCAGTTCGACAGGGGGCGCAAATTCACCCCTCCACTTT; CDR3: CASSSTGGANSPLHF; J: TRBJ1-6; V: TRBV6-5; D: TRBD1; size: -
DNA: TGTGCCAGCAGTTCAGACGGGAGGGTAGAGAATGAGCAGTTCTTC; CDR3: CASSSDGRVENEQFF; J: TRBJ2-1; V: TRBV12-3/TRBV12-4; D: TRBD2; size: -
DNA: TGCGCCAGCAGCCAAAGATTAGCGGGGGGGCCCGCAGATACGCAGTATTTT; CDR3: CASSQRLAGGPADTQYF; J: TRBJ2-3; V: TRBV4-3; D: TRBD2; size: -
DNA: TGCGCCAGCAGCCTTCGCCCTCCATTTATCTCCTACGAGCAGTACTTC; CDR3: CASSLRPPFISYEQYF; J: TRBJ2-7; V: TRBV4-3; D: -; size: few
DNA: TGCGCCAGCAGCTTCCAGGGGGCCTCCTACGAGCAGTACTTC; CDR3: CASSFQGASYEQYF; J: TRBJ2-7; V: TRBV5-1; D: TRBD1; size: few
DNA: TGTGCCACCAGTGACACCGGACTAGCGGGAACCGATGAGCAGTTCTTC; CDR3: CATSDTGLAGTDEQFF; J: TRBJ2-1; V: TRBV24-1; D: TRBD2; size: few
DNA: TGCGCCAGCAGCTTGGCCTTGGGAGGTGAGCAGTTCTTC; CDR3: CASSLALGGEQFF; J: TRBJ2-1; V: TRBV5-1; D: -; size: many
DNA: TGCAGTGCTAGTGGCAGAAGCACCGGGGAGCTGTTTTTT; CDR3: CSASGRSTGELFF; J: TRBJ2-2; V: TRBV20-1; D: -; size: few